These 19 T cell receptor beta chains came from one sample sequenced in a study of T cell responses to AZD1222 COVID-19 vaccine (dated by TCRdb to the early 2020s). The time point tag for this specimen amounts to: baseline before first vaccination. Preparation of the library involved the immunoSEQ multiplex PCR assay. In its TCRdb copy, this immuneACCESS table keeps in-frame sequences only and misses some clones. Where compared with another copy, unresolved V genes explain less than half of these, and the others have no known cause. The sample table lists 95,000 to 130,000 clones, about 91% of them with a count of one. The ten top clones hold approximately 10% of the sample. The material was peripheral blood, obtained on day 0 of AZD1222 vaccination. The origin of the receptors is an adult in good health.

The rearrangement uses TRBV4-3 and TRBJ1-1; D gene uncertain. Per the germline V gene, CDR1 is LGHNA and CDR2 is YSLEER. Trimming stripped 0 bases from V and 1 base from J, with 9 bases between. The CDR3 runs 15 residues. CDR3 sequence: CASSQDHLGNTEAFF. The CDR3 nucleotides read TGCGCCAGCAGCCAAGACCACCTGGGGAACACTGAAGCTTTCTTT.

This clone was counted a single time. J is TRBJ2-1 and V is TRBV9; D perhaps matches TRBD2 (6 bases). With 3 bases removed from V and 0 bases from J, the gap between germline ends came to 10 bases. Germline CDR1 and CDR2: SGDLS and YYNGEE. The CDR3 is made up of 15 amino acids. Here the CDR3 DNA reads TGTGCCAGCAGCGCGGACGGGAGCTCCTACAATGAGCAGTTCTTC. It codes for CASSADGSSYNEQFF.

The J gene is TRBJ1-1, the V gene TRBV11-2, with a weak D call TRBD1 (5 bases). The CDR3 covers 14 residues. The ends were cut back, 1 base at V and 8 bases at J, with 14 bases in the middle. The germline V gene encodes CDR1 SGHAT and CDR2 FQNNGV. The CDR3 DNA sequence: TGTGCCAGCAGCTTAGGACCGGGGACGGGAGAAGCTTTCTTT. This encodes CASSLGPGTGEAFF.

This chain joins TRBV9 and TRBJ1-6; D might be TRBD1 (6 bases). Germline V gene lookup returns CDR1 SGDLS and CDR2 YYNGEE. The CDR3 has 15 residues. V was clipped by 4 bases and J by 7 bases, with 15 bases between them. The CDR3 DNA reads TGTGCCAGCAGCTCGGCAGGGACAAAGAATTCACCCCTCCACTTT. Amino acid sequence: CASSSAGTKNSPLHF.

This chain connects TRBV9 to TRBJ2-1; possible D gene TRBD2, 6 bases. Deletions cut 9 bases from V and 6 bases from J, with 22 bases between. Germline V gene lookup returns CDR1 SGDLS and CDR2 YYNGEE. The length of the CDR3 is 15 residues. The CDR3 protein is CATSRAGHLSNEQFF. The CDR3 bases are TGTGCCACAAGTAGGGCGGGGCATCTTAGCAATGAGCAGTTCTTC.

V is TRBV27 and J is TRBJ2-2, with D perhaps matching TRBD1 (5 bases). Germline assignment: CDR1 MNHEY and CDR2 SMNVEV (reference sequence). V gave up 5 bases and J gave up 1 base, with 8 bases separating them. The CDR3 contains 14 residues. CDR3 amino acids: CASSQGMNTGELFF. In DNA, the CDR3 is TGTGCCAGCAGTCAGGGCATGAACACCGGGGAGCTGTTTTTT.

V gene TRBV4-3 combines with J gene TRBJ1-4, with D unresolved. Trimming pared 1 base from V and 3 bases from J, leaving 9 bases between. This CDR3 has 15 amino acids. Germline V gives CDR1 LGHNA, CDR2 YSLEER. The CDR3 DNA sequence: TGCGCCAGCAGCCAAGTCCCTGGTGCTAATGAAAAACTGTTTTTT. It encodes CASSQVPGANEKLFF.

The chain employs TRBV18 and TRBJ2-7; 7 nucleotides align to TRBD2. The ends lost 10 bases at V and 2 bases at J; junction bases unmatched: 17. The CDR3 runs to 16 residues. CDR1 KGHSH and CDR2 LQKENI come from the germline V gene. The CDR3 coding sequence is TGTGCCACCCCCTCCACTAGCGCCAAGCGGGCCTACGAGCAGTACTTC. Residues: CATPSTSAKRAYEQYF. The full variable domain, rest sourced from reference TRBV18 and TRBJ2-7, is NAGVMQNPRHLVRRRGQEARLRCSPMKGHSHVYWYRQLPEEGLKFMVYLQKENIIDESGMPKERFSAEFPKEGPSILRIQQVVRGDSAAYFCATPSTSAKRAYEQYFGPGTRLTVT.

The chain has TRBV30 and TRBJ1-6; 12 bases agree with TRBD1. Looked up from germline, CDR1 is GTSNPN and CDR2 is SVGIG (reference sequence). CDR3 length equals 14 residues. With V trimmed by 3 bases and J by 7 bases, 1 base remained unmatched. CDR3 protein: CAWRGQGANSPLHF. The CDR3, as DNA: TGTGCCTGGAGGGGACAGGGGGCCAATTCACCCCTCCACTTT. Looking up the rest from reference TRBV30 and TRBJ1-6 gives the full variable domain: SQTIHQWPATLVQPVGSPLSLECTVEGTSNPNLYWYRQAAGRGLQLLFYSVGIGQISSEVPQNLSASRPQDRQFILSSKKLLLSDSGFYLCAWRGQGANSPLHFGNGTRLTVT.

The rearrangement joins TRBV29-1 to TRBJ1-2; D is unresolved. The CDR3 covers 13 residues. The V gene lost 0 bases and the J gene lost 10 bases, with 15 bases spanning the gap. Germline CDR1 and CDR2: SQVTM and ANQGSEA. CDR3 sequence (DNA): TGCAGCGTTGAAGATCAAGGGCCGCGGGACTACACCTTC. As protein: CSVEDQGPRDYTF.

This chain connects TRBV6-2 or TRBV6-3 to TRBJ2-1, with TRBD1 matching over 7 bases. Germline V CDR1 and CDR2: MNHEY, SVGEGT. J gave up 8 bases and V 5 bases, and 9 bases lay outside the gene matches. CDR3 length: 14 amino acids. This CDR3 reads CASSHLTGIDEQFF. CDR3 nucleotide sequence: TGTGCCAGCAGTCACCTGACAGGGATCGATGAGCAGTTCTTC.

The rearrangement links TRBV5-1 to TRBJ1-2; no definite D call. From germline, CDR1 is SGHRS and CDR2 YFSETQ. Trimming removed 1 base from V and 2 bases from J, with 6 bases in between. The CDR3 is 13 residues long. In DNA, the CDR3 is TGCGCCAGCAGCTTGAATGGGAACTATGGCTACACCTTC. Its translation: CASSLNGNYGYTF.

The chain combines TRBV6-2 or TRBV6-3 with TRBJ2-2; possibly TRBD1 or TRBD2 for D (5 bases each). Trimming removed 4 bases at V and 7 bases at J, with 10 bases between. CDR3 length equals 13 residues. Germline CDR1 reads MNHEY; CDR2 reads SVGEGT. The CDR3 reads CASSLGPGGELFF. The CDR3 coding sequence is TGTGCCAGCAGTTTGGGACCGGGCGGGGAGCTGTTTTTT.

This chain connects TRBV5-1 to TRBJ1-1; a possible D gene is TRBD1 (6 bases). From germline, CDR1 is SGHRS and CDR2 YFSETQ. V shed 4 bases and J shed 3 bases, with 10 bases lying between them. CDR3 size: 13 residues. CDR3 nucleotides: TGCGCCAGCAGCGTACAGGGAGACACTGAAGCTTTCTTT. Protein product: CASSVQGDTEAFF. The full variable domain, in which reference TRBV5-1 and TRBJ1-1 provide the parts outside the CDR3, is KAGVTQTPRYLIKTRGQQVTLSCSPISGHRSVSWYQQTPGQGLQFLFEYFSETQRNKGNFPGRFSGRQFSNSRSEMNVSTLELGDSALYLCASSVQGDTEAFFGQGTRLTVV.

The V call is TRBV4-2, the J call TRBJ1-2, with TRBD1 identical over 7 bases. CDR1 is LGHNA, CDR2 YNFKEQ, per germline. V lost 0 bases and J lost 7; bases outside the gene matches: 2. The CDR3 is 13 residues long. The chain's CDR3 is CASSQDQGGGYTF. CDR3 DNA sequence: TGTGCCAGCAGCCAAGATCAGGGGGGTGGCTACACCTTC.

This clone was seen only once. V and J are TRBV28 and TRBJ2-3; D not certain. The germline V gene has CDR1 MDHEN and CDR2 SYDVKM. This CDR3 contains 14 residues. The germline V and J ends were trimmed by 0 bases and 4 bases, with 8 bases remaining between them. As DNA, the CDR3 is TGTGCCAGCAGTTTATGGGGAAACGCAGATACGCAGTATTTT. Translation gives CASSLWGNADTQYF.

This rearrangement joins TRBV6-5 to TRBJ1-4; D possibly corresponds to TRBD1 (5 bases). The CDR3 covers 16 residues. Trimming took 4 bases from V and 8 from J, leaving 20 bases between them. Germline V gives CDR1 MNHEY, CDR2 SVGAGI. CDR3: CASSSRSQDRNEKLFF. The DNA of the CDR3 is TGTGCCAGCAGTTCCAGATCACAGGATCGTAACGAAAAACTGTTTTTT.

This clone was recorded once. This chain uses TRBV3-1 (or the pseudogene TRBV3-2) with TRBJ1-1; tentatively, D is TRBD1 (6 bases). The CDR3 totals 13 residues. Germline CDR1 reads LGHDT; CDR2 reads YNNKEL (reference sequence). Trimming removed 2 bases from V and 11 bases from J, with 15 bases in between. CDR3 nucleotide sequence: TGTGCCAGCAGCCAAAAGGGGGGGCAGAGGGCTTTCTTT. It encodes CASSQKGGQRAFF.

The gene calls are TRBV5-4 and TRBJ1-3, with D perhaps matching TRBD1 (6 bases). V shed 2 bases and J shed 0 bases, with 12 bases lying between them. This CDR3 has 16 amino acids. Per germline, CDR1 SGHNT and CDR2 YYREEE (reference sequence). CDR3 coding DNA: TGTGCCAGCAGCTTTGGACAGCTCTACTCTGGAAACACCATATATTTT. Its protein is CASSFGQLYSGNTIYF.